This T cell receptor beta chain was identified during a study of a mutant IDH1 vaccine in newly diagnosed glioma. Across the whole study: Vaccinations were initiated 4-6 weeks following radiotherapy alone, or were given together with temozolomide cycles. Patients had received radiotherapy, temozolomide, or both previously, most receiving both.

The table came from immunoSEQ multiplex PCR; TCRdb's copy has only in-frame clones and leaves some out. The table records roughly 46,000 clones, roughly 84% of them present only once. The sample's time point: week 47, end of study. Doses comprised 300 ug of mutant IDH1 20-mer peptide each, plus topical imiquimod. Each of the donors came in with new WHO grade 3 or 4 astrocytomas that were IDH1-mutant and ATRX-lost. Study-wide results and caveats: Pseudoprogression appeared independent of alterations in top peripheral clonotypes.

To note about this clone: No antigen is known for it.

The source is a woman under 40 with glioma. Some clones in this sample may be carry-over from other donors' samples. The sample here was PBMCs, taken from a glioma patient whose treatment included an IDH1 peptide vaccine.

Here the CDR3 reads CASSQLAGNEQFF. CDR3 bases: TGTGCCAGCAGCCAACTAGCGGGAAATGAGCAGTTCTTC. The chain is built from TRBV7-9 and TRBJ2-1, with TRBD2 identical over 10 bases. After removal of 5 bases from V and 7 bases from J, the junction contained 2 bases not matched to a gene. Germline-derived CDR1 and CDR2 are SEHNR and FQNEAQ (reference sequence). This CDR3 is 13 amino acids long.